These 21 T cell receptor beta chains were all obtained from the same sample, sequenced in a study of human T cells and chemical hapten exposure (dated by TCRdb to 2020 to 2022). Explained via the paper, the time point label denotes: patch test 3, about 24 weeks after DPC sensitization. The treatment or condition label corresponds to: therapeutic diphenylcyclopropenone sensitization with weekly scalp DPC. Library method: RACE. Sequenced using a NextSeq 500. The public sequencing data were trimmed at Q25 with fastp and processed into clonotypes with MiXCR by TCRdb, which kept only in-frame beta chains. Each entry is one CDR3 protein sequence, shown with its most common DNA and genes. The sample table holds about 190,000 distinct CDR3 sequences, of which 24% were seen once. The biggest ten clones account for about 2.3% of the sample. The specimen was whole blood, collected in connection with sensitization to the hapten diphenylcyclopropenone (DPC). The receptors shown here come from a woman aged 40-49 years with alopecia areata. Some clones in this sample may be carry-over from other donors' samples.

This clonotype was counted many times. This chain connects TRBV11-2 to TRBJ1-2, with 7 bases aligning to TRBD1. With V trimmed by 5 bases and J by 0 bases, 3 bases remained unmatched. CDR3 length: 14 amino acids. Per the germline V gene, CDR1 is SGHAT and CDR2 is FQNNGV. This chain's CDR3 is CASSPDRTNYGYTF. CDR3 nucleotides: TGTGCCAGCAGCCCGGACAGGACTAACTATGGCTACACCTTC.

This clonotype was picked up a small number of times. This chain joins TRBV20-1 and TRBJ2-7; 8 bases align to TRBD2. Trimming took 0 bases from V and 5 from J; bases not matched to a gene: 9. The CDR3 totals 15 residues. The germline V gene has CDR1 DFQATT and CDR2 SNEGSKA (reference sequence). CDR3 nucleotide sequence: TGCAGTGCTAGAGATCCGGGGGGGCCCGGTCACGAGCAGTACTTC. This sequence encodes CSARDPGGPGHEQYF.

This clonotype was observed many times. The V and J genes are TRBV3-1 and TRBJ2-5; D not certain. The CDR3 sequence is 14 residues long. Between the trimmed V and J ends, which lost 1 base and 5 bases, there was a span of 11 bases. Germline V gene lookup returns CDR1 LGHDT and CDR2 YNNKEL (reference sequence). CDR3 sequence: CASSQVHLGETQYF. The CDR3 DNA sequence: TGTGCCAGCAGCCAAGTGCACTTGGGGGAGACCCAGTACTTC.

This clonotype was observed a handful of times. The chain links TRBV7-2 to TRBJ1-1; no reliable D call. This CDR3 contains 11 residues. With 5 bases removed from V and 7 bases from J, the gap between germline ends came to 8 bases. CDR1 SGHTA and CDR2 FQGNSA come from the germline V gene. The CDR3 is CASSRTIEAFF. In nucleotides, the CDR3 is TGTGCCAGCAGCCGGACCATTGAAGCTTTCTTT.

This chain joins TRBV28 and TRBJ2-1; D perhaps matches TRBD2 (5 bases). The CDR3 is 11 amino acids. The germline gives CDR1 MDHEN, CDR2 SYDVKM. V lost 3 bases, J lost 12 bases, and 9 bases lay in between. The CDR3 DNA sequence: TGTGCCAGCAGTTTTGAGGGCCGGCAGTTCTTC. The encoded protein is CASSFEGRQFF.

The CDR3 protein is CASSLTGSQITGELFF. CDR3 sequence (DNA): TGTGCCAGCAGCTTAACGGGGTCACAGATCACCGGGGAGCTGTTTTTT. The chain links TRBV7-2 to TRBJ2-2; D possibly corresponds to TRBD2 (5 bases). The V end lost 2 bases, the J end lost 4 bases, and 14 bases lay between the germline ends. CDR1 and CDR2 (germline): SGHTA, FQGNSA. There are 16 residues in the CDR3.

The rearrangement joins TRBV20-1 to TRBJ2-3; possibly TRBD1 or TRBD2 for D (5 bases each). The CDR3 length is 11 residues. Germline assignment: CDR1 DFQATT and CDR2 SNEGSKA (reference sequence). The CDR3 sequence is CRAQGPDTQYF. In DNA form, the CDR3 reads TGCAGAGCCCAGGGACCAGATACGCAGTATTTT.

About this clonotype itself: With a much larger clone just one base away, this may be a read error. The gene calls are TRBV7-9 and TRBJ2-6; D is ambiguous. Germline lookup yields CDR1 SEHNR and CDR2 FQNEAQ (reference sequence). The CDR3 totals 15 residues. Here the CDR3 reads CVSSWSSSGANVLTF. CDR3 in DNA: TGTGTCAGCAGCTGGTCGAGCTCTGGGGCCAACGTCCTGACTTTC.

This chain uses TRBV6-2 or TRBV6-3 with TRBJ1-1, with D maybe TRBD1 (6 bases). This CDR3 has 12 amino acids. Trimming stripped 5 bases from V and 5 bases from J, with 9 bases between. Germline CDR1 and CDR2: MNHEY and SVGEGT. The CDR3 is CASSRRGTEAFF. The CDR3 nucleotides are TGTGCCAGCAGTCGTAGGGGGACTGAAGCTTTCTTT.

The chain recombines TRBV6-2 or TRBV6-3 with TRBJ2-5, with D perhaps matching TRBD1 (5 bases). Germline V CDR1 and CDR2: MNHEY, SVGEGT. Trimming shortened V by 6 bases and J by 3 bases, and 17 bases separated the two germline ends. The CDR3 sequence is 15 residues long. The chain's CDR3 is CASRPQGWLEETQYF. In DNA, the CDR3 is TGTGCCAGCAGACCTCAGGGTTGGTTAGAAGAGACCCAGTACTTC.

The chain carries TRBV10-3 and TRBJ1-1, with 8 positions matching TRBD1. V trimming: 9 bases; J trimming: 4 bases; junction bases outside the gene matches: 13. Per the germline V gene, CDR1 is ENHRY and CDR2 is SYGVKD. The CDR3 contains 15 residues. CDR3 nucleotides: TGTGCCATTGGGGGGGCAGGGGGCATAGGCACTGAAGCTTTCTTT. Translated, it gives CAIGGAGGIGTEAFF.

The CDR3 loop is CASSYSVGQPQHF. CDR3 bases: TGTGCCAGCAGTTACTCGGTTGGACAGCCCCAGCATTTT. The genes are TRBV6-5 and TRBJ1-5; no definite D call. The CDR3 spans 13 residues. Trimming left V 0 bases short and J 7 bases short, with 7 bases between. Germline values: CDR1 MNHEY, CDR2 SVGAGI.

V and J are TRBV20-1 and TRBJ1-2, with TRBD1 matching over 10 bases. The CDR3 loop spans 14 amino acids. The germline gives CDR1 DFQATT, CDR2 SNEGSKA (reference sequence). V shed 6 bases and J 3 bases; nucleotides not matched to a gene: 7. DNA of the CDR3: TGCAGTGCCTATAGGACAGGGGGGTACTATGGCTACACCTTC. Amino acid sequence: CSAYRTGGYYGYTF.

This clonotype was seen a few times. The V call is TRBV27, the J call TRBJ1-5, with D hard to call. Germline CDR1 MNHEY, CDR2 SMNVEV (reference sequence). CDR3 length: 13 amino acids. Deletions cut 4 bases from V and 2 bases from J, with 6 bases between. CDR3 DNA sequence: TGTGCCAGCAGTTGGGATGGCAATCAGCCCCAGCATTTT. This translates into CASSWDGNQPQHF.

CDR3: CASSLGGAGNTEAFF. The CDR3 DNA is TGTGCCAGCAGCTTAGGAGGGGCTGGGAACACTGAAGCTTTCTTT. V and J are TRBV7-9 and TRBJ1-1; D might be TRBD1 (5 bases). Trimming left V 1 base short and J 1 base short, with 10 bases between. The CDR3 runs to 15 residues. CDR1 SEHNR and CDR2 FQNEAQ come from the germline V gene (reference sequence).

The chain employs TRBV7-9 and TRBJ1-1; D is unclear. This CDR3 region has 12 residues. Trimming pared 5 bases from V and 4 bases from J, leaving 8 bases between. The germline V gene encodes CDR1 SEHNR and CDR2 FQNEAQ (reference sequence). The CDR3 sequence is CASSPLGTEAFF. CDR3 bases: TGTGCCAGCAGCCCCCTCGGCACTGAAGCTTTCTTT.

This chain uses TRBV4-3 with TRBJ2-7, with D possibly being TRBD1 (6 bases). Looked up from germline, CDR1 is LGHNA and CDR2 is YSLEER. V lost 4 bases and J lost 3, with 13 bases in between. CDR3 length equals 14 residues. Here the CDR3 DNA reads TGCGCCAGCAGCCGAGGGGACACCCGCTACGAGCAGTACTTC. The encoded protein is CASSRGDTRYEQYF.

This clonotype was seen many times. This chain uses TRBV28 with TRBJ2-3; no definite D call. The germline gives CDR1 MDHEN, CDR2 SYDVKM. Deletions cut 5 bases from V and 4 bases from J, with 7 bases between. CDR3 length: 12 residues. The CDR3 DNA follows: TGTGCCAGCAGTGGTAGCTCAGATACGCAGTATTTT. This translates into CASSGSSDTQYF.

This clonotype was counted a few times. Lacking the conserved final phenylalanine or tryptophan, this CDR3 likely reflects a read error. No DNA is shown, since the ends of the CDR3 on it are uncertain; the CDR3 is the one TCRdb lists. The chain uses TRBV15 and TRBJ2-7; the table calls TRBD1, which could not be checked here. Per the germline V gene, CDR1 is LNHNV and CDR2 is YYDKDF (reference sequence). The CDR3 contains 14 residues when both ends are counted. CDR3 protein: CATSRDLVADRYSL.

This clonotype occurred a few times. The chain has TRBV6-2 or TRBV6-3 and TRBJ2-3; D not resolved. CDR3 length equals 15 residues. Looked up from germline, CDR1 is MNHEY and CDR2 is SVGEGT. V was shortened by 2 bases and J by 0 bases, with 9 bases between the two germline ends. The CDR3 loop reads CASSYTLYSTDTQYF. Written as DNA, the CDR3 is TGTGCCAGCAGTTACACCCTTTATAGCACAGATACGCAGTATTTT.

The chain couples TRBV11-2 to TRBJ2-5; D is perhaps TRBD1 (5 bases). Trimming pared 5 bases from V and 5 bases from J, leaving 18 bases between. The length of the CDR3 is 15 residues. Germline CDR1 is SGHAT and CDR2 is FQNNGV. CDR3: CASSRQPFSMETQYF. CDR3 nucleotides: TGTGCCAGCAGCCGACAGCCTTTCTCAATGGAGACCCAGTACTTC.